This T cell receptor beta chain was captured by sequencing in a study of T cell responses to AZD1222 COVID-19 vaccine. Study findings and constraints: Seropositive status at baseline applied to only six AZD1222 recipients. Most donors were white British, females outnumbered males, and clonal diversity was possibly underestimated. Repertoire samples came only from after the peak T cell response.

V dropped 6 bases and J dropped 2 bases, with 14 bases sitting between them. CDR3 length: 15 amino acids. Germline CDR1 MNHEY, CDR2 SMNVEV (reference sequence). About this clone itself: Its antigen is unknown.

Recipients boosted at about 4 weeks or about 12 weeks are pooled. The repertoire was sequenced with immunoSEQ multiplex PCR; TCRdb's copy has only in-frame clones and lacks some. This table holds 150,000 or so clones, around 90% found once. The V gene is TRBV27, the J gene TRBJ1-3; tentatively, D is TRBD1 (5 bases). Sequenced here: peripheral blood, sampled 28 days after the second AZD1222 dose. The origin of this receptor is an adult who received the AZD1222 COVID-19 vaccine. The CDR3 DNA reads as TGTGCCAGCAGACGTGGGGGTTCCCCTGGAAACACCATATATTTT. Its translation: CASRRGGSPGNTIYF.